Listed below are T cell receptor beta chains from one sample, sequenced in a study of blood T cell repertoires in COVID-19. Sequencing used immunoSEQ multiplex PCR; TCRdb keeps in-frame clones, though not all of them. The sample contains approximately 80,000 clones, approximately 80% of which appear only once. The sample taken for sequencing was peripheral blood. The receptors originated from a man at least 80 years old with acute or convalescent COVID-19. Both conserved end residues are trimmed from each CDR3. The order of the fields is V gene, CDR3 protein.

V: TRBV28
CDR3: ASSSRGRGYGYT

V: TRBV28
CDR3: ASSLPGLAGPTDTQY

V: TRBV10-3
CDR3: AISERGPPQETQY

V: TRBV6-5
CDR3: ASRQGATGELF

V: TRBV7-3
CDR3: ASSLGPPTRNTGELF

V: TRBV24-1
CDR3: ATSDGSGTALAKNIQY

V: TRBV30
CDR3: AWSLLGGSGANVLT

V: TRBV7-9
CDR3: ASSLMQGRLDEQF

V: TRBV28
CDR3: ASSLRGPYGYT

V: TRBV14
CDR3: ASSQDSGVAGNTIY

V: TRBV11-2
CDR3: ASSFGRPLGGQF

V: TRBV27
CDR3: ASRYDRDSYEQY

V: TRBV5-1
CDR3: ASSLTDRGHGYT

V: TRBV27
CDR3: ASSLGTSGSSYNEQF

V: TRBV3-1/TRBV3-2
CDR3: ASSPYEPSYEQY

V: TRBV6-5
CDR3: ASSTGGGQPQH

V: TRBV29-1
CDR3: SVEAVTNYGYT

V: TRBV28
CDR3: ASSLFTGQPQH

V: TRBV27
CDR3: ASSLSRQLAFTDTQY

V: TRBV6-5
CDR3: ASSSLGSNTEAF

V: TRBV28
CDR3: ASSLGLAMNTGELF

V: TRBV5-1
CDR3: ASSLDTSRANEKLF

V: TRBV19
CDR3: ASQAENPYNEQF

V: TRBV6-2/TRBV6-3
CDR3: ASSYLSGVQETQY

V: TRBV30
CDR3: AWNGGGDQPQH

V: TRBV28
CDR3: ASREGALNEQY

V: TRBV18
CDR3: ASSSTGGNEQY

V: TRBV7-2
CDR3: ASSLLSGGNEKLF

V: TRBV18
CDR3: ASSRDTNQPQH